This is a list of T cell receptor beta chains from one sample in a study of T cell responses to AZD1222 COVID-19 vaccine. Some clones are missing from TCRdb's copy, which holds only in-frame ones; the method was immunoSEQ multiplex PCR. Of roughly 150,000 clones listed, roughly 88% were seen once; the top ten hold around 6.3%. The starting material was peripheral blood, obtained 28 days after the second AZD1222 dose. The origin of the receptors is an adult who received the AZD1222 COVID-19 vaccine. CDR3s include the opening cysteine and the closing phenylalanine or tryptophan. The D gene is left open where the match is weak. Some rows have no size entry. The others give once, few or many, or a class for an expanded clone.

TRBJ2-5 | NA | TRBV3-1/TRBV3-2 | NA | CASSHGSSYETQYF | TGTGCCAGCAGCCACGGTTCTAGCTACGAGACCCAGTACTTC
TRBJ2-5 | TRBD2 | TRBV10-3 | NA | CAIRAGLAGRETQYF | TGTGCCATCAGGGCCGGGCTAGCGGGGAGGGAGACCCAGTACTTC
TRBJ1-6 | NA | TRBV7-9 | NA | CASSLNFDSSPLHF | TGTGCCAGCAGCTTAAACTTCGACAGTTCACCCCTCCACTTT
TRBJ2-1 | NA | TRBV4-3 | NA | CASSKGAGSSYNEQFF | TGCGCCAGCAGCAAAGGGGCGGGGAGCTCCTACAATGAGCAGTTCTTC
TRBJ2-2 | NA | TRBV14 | NA | CASSQDYSRITGELFF | TGTGCCAGCAGCCAAGATTATTCAAGAATAACCGGGGAGCTGTTTTTT
TRBJ1-2 | NA | TRBV28 | NA | CASRSPSANYGYTF | TGTGCCAGCAGAAGCCCCTCTGCTAACTATGGCTACACCTTC
TRBJ2-3 | TRBD2 | TRBV5-6 | NA | CASSLVGRGTDTQYF | TGTGCCAGCAGCTTGGTAGGGAGGGGCACAGATACGCAGTATTTT
TRBJ1-6 | TRBD1 | TRBV5-4 | NA | CASSKTGTGRSPLHF | TGTGCCAGCAGCAAGACCGGGACAGGGCGCTCACCCCTCCACTTT
TRBJ1-5 | NA | TRBV28 | NA | CASSPILDGSYQPQHF | TGTGCCAGCAGTCCCATCCTGGACGGATCCTATCAGCCCCAGCATTTT
TRBJ1-6 | NA | TRBV7-9 | NA | CASSFRGGNSPLHF | TGTGCCAGCAGCTTCAGGGGAGGCAATTCACCCCTCCACTTT
TRBJ2-7 | NA | TRBV6-5 | NA | CASSWQRDNYEQYF | TGTGCCAGCAGTTGGCAGCGGGACAACTACGAGCAGTACTTC
TRBJ2-2 | TRBD1 | TRBV5-1 | NA | CASSLMQGAGGELFF | TGCGCCAGCAGCTTGATGCAGGGGGCAGGCGGGGAGCTGTTTTTT
TRBJ2-7 | NA | TRBV30 | NA | CAWEGQKQYF | TGTGCCTGGGAAGGACAGAAACAGTACTTC
TRBJ1-3 | NA | TRBV5-1 | NA | CASSPGTTSRNTIYF | TGCGCCAGCAGCCCAGGGACCACCTCTAGAAACACCATATATTTT
TRBJ2-7 | TRBD2 | TRBV14 | NA | CASSRVSIAGGRGGYEQYF | TGTGCCAGCAGCCGAGTTTCGATAGCGGGGGGTAGGGGCGGCTACGAGCAGTACTTC
TRBJ2-3 | TRBD2 | TRBV19 | once | CASSIAGSGVSTDTQYF | TGTGCCAGTAGTATAGCCGGTAGCGGGGTGAGCACAGATACGCAGTATTTT
TRBJ2-3 | NA | TRBV7-7 | NA | CASSLEYLSDTQYF | TGTGCCAGCAGCCTAGAGTACCTCTCCGATACGCAGTATTTT
TRBJ1-6 | NA | TRBV28 | NA | CASSLRNSYNSPLHF | TGTGCCAGTTCTCTTCGAAACTCCTATAATTCACCCCTCCACTTT
TRBJ1-2 | NA | TRBV28 | NA | CASSWQGDGYTF | TGTGCCAGCAGTTGGCAGGGTGATGGCTACACCTTC
TRBJ1-6 | NA | TRBV28 | NA | CASSSQSSYNSPLHF | TGTGCCAGCAGTTCACAGAGCTCCTATAATTCACCCCTCCACTTT
TRBJ2-2 | NA | TRBV7-9 | NA | CASSLDINTGELFF | TGTGCCAGCAGCTTAGACATCAACACCGGGGAGCTGTTTTTT
TRBJ1-2 | TRBD1 | TRBV6-6 | NA | CASSRSRQGGYTF | TGTGCCAGCAGTCGATCCAGACAGGGTGGCTACACCTTC
TRBJ1-1 | NA | TRBV11-2 | NA | CASSLNLKTGHTEAFF | TGTGCCAGCAGCTTGAATCTTAAGACAGGACACACTGAAGCTTTCTTT
TRBJ1-4 | NA | TRBV6-6 | NA | CASSPEGQVEKLFF | TGTGCCAGCAGTCCCGAGGGCCAGGTGGAAAAACTGTTTTTT
TRBJ2-1 | TRBD2 | TRBV27 | NA | CASNPIYGGGINEQFF | TGTGCCAGCAATCCGATCTATGGCGGGGGGATCAATGAGCAGTTCTTC
TRBJ1-6 | NA | TRBV5-4 | NA | CASSLVGASSPLHF | TGTGCCAGCAGCTTGGTAGGGGCGAGTTCACCCCTCCACTTT
TRBJ2-5 | TRBD1 | TRBV7-2 | once | CASSPNPPTGQETQYF | TGTGCCAGCAGCCCTAACCCCCCGACAGGGCAAGAGACCCAGTACTTC
TRBJ1-5 | TRBD1 | TRBV7-2 | NA | CASSSNDYGTAAGQPQHF | TGTGCCAGCAGCTCAAATGACTACGGGACAGCCGCCGGTCAGCCCCAGCATTTT
TRBJ1-4 | NA | TRBV12-3/TRBV12-4 | NA | CASRSGGVEKLFF | TGTGCCAGCAGGAGTGGGGGGGTTGAAAAACTGTTTTTT
TRBJ2-3 | TRBD2 | TRBV5-1 | NA | CASSLSGLAGTDTQYF | TGCGCCAGCAGCTTGAGTGGACTAGCGGGCACAGATACGCAGTATTTT
TRBJ1-3 | NA | TRBV5-4 | NA | CASSLELAGSPGNTIYF | TGTGCCAGCAGCTTGGAATTGGCAGGCTCCCCTGGAAACACCATATATTTT
TRBJ2-1 | TRBD2 | TRBV7-9 | NA | CASSLQGGDLAGGPNEQFF | TGTGCCAGCAGCCTACAGGGAGGGGACCTAGCGGGAGGGCCCAATGAGCAGTTCTTC
TRBJ2-5 | NA | TRBV10-2 | once | CASRPGLTMATQYF | TGCGCCAGTAGACCGGGACTTACTATGGCGACCCAGTACTTC
TRBJ2-7 | NA | TRBV28 | NA | CASSYRGTLSYEQYF | TGTGCCAGCAGTTACCGCGGGACACTTTCCTACGAGCAGTACTTC
TRBJ2-7 | TRBD2 | TRBV12-3/TRBV12-4 | NA | CASSLGGVEQYF | TGTGCCAGCAGTTTGGGGGGGGTCGAGCAGTACTTC
TRBJ2-1 | TRBD2 | TRBV5-1 | NA | CASSLLAGGYNEQFF | TGCGCCAGCAGCTTGTTAGCGGGGGGTTACAATGAGCAGTTCTTC
TRBJ1-2 | NA | TRBV5-5 | NA | CASSLAPEINYGYTF | TGTGCCAGCAGCTTAGCACCAGAGATTAACTATGGCTACACCTTC
TRBJ1-2 | NA | TRBV19 | NA | CASSWGPGVDGYTF | TGTGCCAGTAGTTGGGGTCCAGGGGTGGATGGCTACACCTTC
TRBJ2-1 | TRBD1 | TRBV18 | NA | CASSPRDSPTGSEQFF | TGTGCCAGCTCACCCCGGGACAGTCCCACGGGTTCCGAGCAGTTCTTC
TRBJ2-2 | NA | TRBV21-1 | once | CARPRVGGTGELFF | TGTGCCAGACCCCGAGTGGGGGGCACCGGGGAGCTGTTTTTT
TRBJ2-6 | NA | TRBV5-6 | NA | CASSRRAVVSGANVLTF | TGTGCCAGCAGCCGCAGGGCCGTCGTCTCTGGGGCCAACGTCCTGACTTTC
TRBJ1-2 | TRBD1 | TRBV5-1 | few | CASSFRQGSYGYTF | TGCGCCAGCAGCTTCAGACAGGGGTCGTATGGCTACACCTTC
TRBJ2-3 | TRBD2 | TRBV4-3 | NA | CASSQILAGGGDTQYF | TGCGCCAGCAGCCAAATACTAGCGGGGGGTGGGGATACGCAGTATTTT
TRBJ1-1 | NA | TRBV6-5 | NA | CVVGFNTEAFF | TGTGTCGTAGGGTTCAACACTGAAGCTTTCTTT
TRBJ2-3 | TRBD2 | TRBV6-2/TRBV6-3 | NA | CASSFVSGRADTQYF | TGTGCCAGCAGTTTTGTCAGCGGGAGGGCGGATACGCAGTATTTT
TRBJ2-5 | TRBD1 | TRBV6-5 | NA | CASKLTGNQETQYF | TGTGCCAGCAAACTGACAGGGAATCAAGAGACCCAGTACTTC
TRBJ2-7 | TRBD2 | TRBV5-4 | NA | CASSLRLAGDDEQYF | TGTGCCAGCAGCTTAAGACTAGCGGGAGATGACGAGCAGTACTTC
TRBJ2-1 | NA | TRBV11-2 | NA | CASRRSSSYNEQFF | TGTGCCAGCAGGCGATCGAGCTCCTACAATGAGCAGTTCTTC
TRBJ1-2 | NA | TRBV19 | NA | CASRTAGQGNYGYTF | TGTGCCAGTAGGACCGCGGGGCAGGGTAACTATGGCTACACCTTC
TRBJ2-7 | TRBD2 | TRBV2 | NA | CASSEGGTSGPMDEQYF | TGTGCCAGCAGTGAAGGAGGGACTAGCGGGCCGATGGACGAGCAGTACTTC
TRBJ1-2 | TRBD1 | TRBV10-3 | NA | CAISEGRTGGGGYTF | TGTGCCATCAGTGAAGGCAGGACAGGGGGGGGTGGCTACACCTTC
TRBJ1-3 | NA | TRBV6-1 | once | CASSDSGNTIYF | TGTGCCAGCAGTGACTCTGGAAACACCATATATTTT
TRBJ1-2 | NA | TRBV28 | NA | CASTLPDGVYGYTF | TGTGCCAGCACCTTACCGGACGGAGTCTATGGCTACACCTTC
TRBJ1-5 | TRBD1 | TRBV18 | NA | CASSQDRDYSNQPQHF | TGTGCCAGCTCACAGGACAGGGACTATAGCAATCAGCCCCAGCATTTT
TRBJ1-1 | NA | TRBV10-3 | NA | CAIGTQGEGTEAFF | TGTGCCATCGGGACGCAGGGCGAGGGCACTGAAGCTTTCTTT